The 16 T cell receptor beta chains given below trace back to one sample, sequenced in a study of T cell repertoires and HLA-DP antigens. TCRdb's copy holds only in-frame clones and misses some; the assay was immunoSEQ multiplex PCR. The sample includes 75,000 to 90,000 clones, about 89% of them seen just once. No antigen is known for these receptors. The sample comprised CD4+ T cells from PBMCs. The receptors shown here come from a man in his fifties in good health and CMV-seronegative.

This chain links TRBV11-2 with TRBJ1-4, with D tentatively TRBD1 (6 bases). This CDR3 region has 15 residues. V lost 0 bases to trimming and J lost 8 bases, with 13 bases between them. The germline V gene encodes CDR1 SGHAT and CDR2 FQNNGV. In nucleotides, the CDR3 is TGTGCCAGCAGCTTAGATAGGGGGTTGGGGGAAAAACTGTTTTTT. Its translation: CASSLDRGLGEKLFF.

The chain is built from TRBV9 and TRBJ2-2; 8 bases line up with TRBD2. V shed 0 bases and J 2 bases; nucleotides not matched to a gene: 3. Germline loops: CDR1 SGDLS, CDR2 YYNGEE. The CDR3 extends over 16 amino acids. As DNA, the CDR3 is TGTGCCAGCAGCGTAGATGCGGGAGGCAACACCGGGGAGCTGTTTTTT. Translated, it gives CASSVDAGGNTGELFF.

Concerning this clone: The sample carries other DNA sequences with the same CDR3. CDR3 residues: CASSYYGSGANVLTF. DNA of the CDR3: TGTGCCAGCAGTTACTACGGCTCTGGGGCCAACGTCCTGACTTTC. The chain carries TRBV6-5 and TRBJ2-6; D call uncertain. CDR1 MNHEY and CDR2 SVGAGI come from the germline V gene. Trimming pared 1 base from V and 0 bases from J, leaving 4 bases between. This CDR3 is built from 15 residues.

This clone was picked up one time. The V call is TRBV14, the J call TRBJ1-1; tentatively, D is TRBD1 (5 bases). Germline V gene sequence: CDR1 SGHDN, CDR2 FVKESK. V was cut by 1 base and J by 4 bases, with 7 bases left in between. The CDR3 runs to 13 residues. CDR3 nucleotide sequence: TGTGCCAGCAGCCAAGTTCAGGGCACTGAAGCTTTCTTT. Amino acid sequence: CASSQVQGTEAFF.

This clone was picked up a small number of times. V gene TRBV21-1 combines with J gene TRBJ1-5. TRBV21-1 is listed as a pseudogene. There are 14 residues in the CDR3. CDR3: CASSRDDSNQPQHF. The CDR3 DNA follows: TGTGCCAGCAGCAGGGATGATAGCAATCAGCCCCAGCATTTT.

The chain employs TRBV5-4 and TRBJ1-5; possible D gene TRBD1, 5 bases. Trimming cost V 0 bases and J 5 bases, with 9 bases left between them. The germline gives CDR1 SGHNT, CDR2 YYREEE (reference sequence). This CDR3 is built from 14 residues. CDR3 sequence (DNA): TGTGCCAGCAGCTTGGTGCAGGGATATCAGCCCCAGCATTTT. Translating gives CASSLVQGYQPQHF.

This clone was seen a few times. The gene calls are TRBV5-4 and TRBJ2-6; 7 bases are shared with TRBD2. This CDR3 has 16 amino acids. The germline CDR1 and CDR2 sequences are SGHNT and YYREEE (reference sequence). V lost 3 bases, J lost 2 bases, and 5 bases stayed unmatched. The CDR3 sequence: CASSSSGRAGANVLTF. CDR3 coding DNA: TGTGCCAGCAGCTCTTCAGGGAGGGCTGGGGCCAACGTCCTGACTTTC.

V and J are TRBV30 and TRBJ1-2; D unresolved. CDR3 length equals 13 residues. Trimming cost V 3 bases and J 8 bases, with 16 bases left between them. The V gene's germline CDR1 is GTSNPN and CDR2 SVGIG (reference sequence). The CDR3 DNA reads TGTGCCTGGAGGCGAAATTCAGGTGGCGGCTACACCTTC. It is translated as CAWRRNSGGGYTF. The full variable domain, rest sourced from reference TRBV30 and TRBJ1-2, is SQTIHQWPATLVQPVGSPLSLECTVEGTSNPNLYWYRQAAGRGLQLLFYSVGIGQISSEVPQNLSASRPQDRQFILSSKKLLLSDSGFYLCAWRRNSGGGYTFGSGTRLTVV.

V and J are TRBV18 and TRBJ2-3; D not certain. CDR1 is KGHSH and CDR2 is LQKENI in the germline V gene. Trimming removed 3 bases at V and 3 bases at J, with 4 bases between. CDR3 length: 12 amino acids. CDR3 region: CASSPPTDTQYF. The CDR3 DNA sequence: TGTGCCAGCTCACCCCCTACAGATACGCAGTATTTT. Full variable domain (remainder filled in from reference TRBV18 and TRBJ2-3): NAGVMQNPRHLVRRRGQEARLRCSPMKGHSHVYWYRQLPEEGLKFMVYLQKENIIDESGMPKERFSAEFPKEGPSILRIQQVVRGDSAAYFCASSPPTDTQYFGPGTRLTVL.

V usage is TRBV7-2 and J usage is TRBJ2-1; D remains ambiguous. Trimming pared 4 bases from V and 5 bases from J, leaving 12 bases between. Looked up from germline, CDR1 is SGHTA and CDR2 is FQGNSA. CDR3 length equals 14 residues. The CDR3 DNA sequence: TGTGCCAGCAGCTCCCCTGGACGACACAATGAGCAGTTCTTC. This sequence encodes CASSSPGRHNEQFF.

The chain has TRBV30 and TRBJ1-1, with D unclear. This CDR3 has 13 residues. From germline, CDR1 is GTSNPN and CDR2 SVGIG (reference sequence). The CDR3: CAGRRLLNTEAFF. CDR3 in DNA: TGTGCGGGGAGGCGGTTACTGAACACTGAAGCTTTCTTT.

V usage is TRBV7-2 and J usage is TRBJ2-5; 8 nucleotides align to TRBD2. The J segment lost 1 base and the V segment lost 3 bases, leaving 4 bases of the junction unmatched. Germline V lookup: CDR1 SGHTA, CDR2 FQGNSA. This CDR3 region has 15 residues. As DNA, the CDR3 is TGTGCCAGCAGCTTCCAGCGGGGGCTCCAAGAGACCCAGTACTTC. This sequence encodes CASSFQRGLQETQYF. Supplemented by reference TRBV7-2 and TRBJ2-5, the full variable domain reads GAGVSQSPSNKVTEKGKDVELRCDPISGHTALYWYRQSLGQGLEFLIYFQGNSAPDKSGLPSDRFSAERTGGSVSTLTIQRTQQEDSAVYLCASSFQRGLQETQYFGPGTRLLVL.

V is TRBV18 and J is TRBJ2-7; the match to TRBD1 covers 9 bases. Looked up from germline, CDR1 is KGHSH and CDR2 is LQKENI. The CDR3 is made up of 13 amino acids. J lost 7 bases, V lost 10 bases, and 11 bases had no gene match. CDR3 residues: CATSGQGMGEQYF. The CDR3 DNA follows: TGTGCCACCTCGGGACAGGGAATGGGGGAGCAGTACTTC. Variable domain in full (rest from reference TRBV18 and TRBJ2-7): NAGVMQNPRHLVRRRGQEARLRCSPMKGHSHVYWYRQLPEEGLKFMVYLQKENIIDESGMPKERFSAEFPKEGPSILRIQQVVRGDSAAYFCATSGQGMGEQYFGPGTRLTVT.

The chain has TRBV6-1 and TRBJ2-1; D is unresolved. V shed 2 bases and J shed 8 bases, with 10 bases lying between them. The CDR3 consists of 13 residues. Germline V CDR1 and CDR2: MNHNS, SASEGT. The CDR3 region is CASSEHTVYEQFF. CDR3 bases: TGTGCCAGCAGTGAACACACTGTCTATGAGCAGTTCTTC.

The V call is TRBV5-1, the J call TRBJ2-2; 8 bases align to TRBD2. Trimming at V came to 1 base and at J to 4 bases, leaving 9 bases not matched to a gene. This CDR3 has 17 amino acids. Germline assignment: CDR1 SGHRS and CDR2 YFSETQ. CDR3 DNA: TGCGCCAGCAGCTTGAGTCCGCAGCGGGGGACCACCGGGGAGCTGTTTTTT. It specifies CASSLSPQRGTTGELFF.

V gene TRBV9 combines with J gene TRBJ2-5; 8 bases agree with TRBD1. Germline CDR1 reads SGDLS; CDR2 reads YYNGEE. This CDR3 is built from 16 residues. V was pared by 4 bases and J by 4 bases, with 12 bases of the junction left unmatched. Written as DNA, the CDR3 is TGTGCCAGCAGCCCCCGAGGGTCAACAGGGGGAGAGACCCAGTACTTC. Its protein is CASSPRGSTGGETQYF.